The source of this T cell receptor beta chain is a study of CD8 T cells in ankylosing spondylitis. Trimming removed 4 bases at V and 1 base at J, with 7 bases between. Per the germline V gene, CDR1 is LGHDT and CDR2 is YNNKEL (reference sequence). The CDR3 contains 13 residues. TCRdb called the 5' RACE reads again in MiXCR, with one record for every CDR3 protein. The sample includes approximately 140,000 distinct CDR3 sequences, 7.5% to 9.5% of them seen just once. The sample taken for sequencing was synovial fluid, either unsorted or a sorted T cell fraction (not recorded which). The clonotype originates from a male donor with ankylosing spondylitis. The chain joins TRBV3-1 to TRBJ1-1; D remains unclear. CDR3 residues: CASSPWGNTEAFF. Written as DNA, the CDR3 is TGTGCCAGCAGCCCTTGGGGGAACACTGAAGCTTTCTTT.